Listed below are T cell receptor beta chains from one sample, sequenced in a study of blood T cells in healthy people across ages. Each CDR3 protein is one row after TCRdb ran MiXCR on the 5' RACE reads. The table records 650,000 to 1,000,000 distinct CDR3 sequences, around 36% of them present only once. Sequenced material: blood. These receptors were collected from a man aged 18 to 30 in good health. CDR3s include the opening cysteine and the closing phenylalanine or tryptophan. D genes are given only for firm matches. Size tells how often a clone was seen (once, few, many) or the class of an expanded clone, and some rows leave it out.

>-|-|TRBJ1-5|TRBV2
CASMQGVYQPQHF
TGTGCCAGCATGCAGGGTGTATATCAGCCCCAGCATTTT
>-|-|TRBJ2-1|TRBV11-1
CASSTFGRSSYNEQFF
TGTGCCAGCAGTACCTTTGGGCGGTCCTCCTACAATGAGCAGTTCTTC
>TRBD1|-|TRBJ1-2|TRBV28
CASSPVGQAVGGYTF
TGTGCCAGCAGCCCCGTTGGACAGGCGGTGGGGGGCTACACCTTC
>-|-|TRBJ2-5|TRBV12-3/TRBV12-4
CARRWGDARGIETQYF
TGTGCCAGAAGATGGGGGGACGCCCGGGGAATAGAGACCCAGTACTTC
>-|few|TRBJ1-5|TRBV3-1
CASSPSLGDQPQHF
TGTGCCAGCAGCCCATCCCTTGGAGATCAGCCCCAGCATTTT
>-|few|TRBJ1-5|TRBV6-6
CASSISEVGQTQHF
TGTGCCAGCAGTATCTCGGAGGTTGGACAGACCCAGCATTTT
>TRBD1|many|TRBJ1-2|TRBV27
CASSAGQGESLYGYTF
TGTGCCAGCAGTGCGGGACAGGGAGAATCCCTCTATGGCTACACCTTC
>-|-|TRBJ2-5|TRBV5-1
CASSLDGTQETQYF
TGCGCCAGCAGCTTGGACGGGACCCAAGAGACCCAGTACTTC
>-|many|TRBJ2-7|TRBV5-5
CASSLETNRVSEQYF
TGTGCCAGCAGCCTCGAGACTAACAGGGTTTCCGAGCAGTACTTC
>-|-|TRBJ1-1|TRBV5-1
CASSLPGASEAFF
TGCGCCAGCAGCTTGCCCGGGGCATCTGAAGCTTTCTTT
>TRBD2|many|TRBJ2-3|TRBV20-1
CSASFSGPRSTDTQYF
TGCAGTGCTAGTTTTAGCGGGCCTAGAAGCACAGATACGCAGTATTTT
>TRBD1|many|TRBJ2-7|TRBV2
CASREDRGYEQYF
TGTGCCAGCAGGGAAGACAGGGGGTACGAGCAGTACTTC
>-|many|TRBJ2-5|TRBV7-2
CASSLFHEPQETQYF
TGTGCCAGCAGCCTATTTCATGAGCCCCAAGAGACCCAGTACTTC
>TRBD1|-|TRBJ2-6|TRBV2
CASSRDRGGGANVLTF
TGTGCCAGCAGCCGGGACAGGGGCGGTGGGGCCAACGTCCTGACTTTC
>TRBD1|many|TRBJ2-3|TRBV5-1
CASNLQGDTDTQYF
TGCGCCAGCAACCTCCAGGGGGACACAGATACGCAGTATTTT
>-|few|TRBJ1-6|TRBV14
CASSQEYSYNSPLHF
TGTGCCAGCAGCCAAGAATACTCCTATAATTCACCCCTCCACTTT
>-|few|TRBJ2-1|TRBV30
CAWSKGRNEQFF
TGTGCCTGGAGTAAGGGGAGGAATGAGCAGTTCTTC